These 26 T cell receptor beta chains share one sample of origin, sequenced in a study of blood T cell repertoires in COVID-19. The protocol was immunoSEQ multiplex PCR, while the TCRdb copy is restricted to in-frame clones and leaves out a portion. The sample holds almost 200,000 clones, roughly 80% seen once. The specimen sequenced was peripheral blood. These TCRs come from a man aged 55 to 70 with COVID-19, enrolled during active disease.

The chain carries TRBV6-6 and TRBJ2-4; TRBD2 agrees at 9 bases. Trimming at V came to 7 bases and at J to 6 bases, leaving 4 bases not matched to a gene. The germline V gene has CDR1 MNHNY and CDR2 SVGAGI (reference sequence). This CDR3 spans 13 amino acids. This CDR3 is CASKETSGNIQYF. The CDR3 DNA is TGTGCCAGCAAGGAGACTAGCGGAAACATTCAGTACTTC.

This chain uses TRBV7-2 with TRBJ1-3, with unresolved D. Deletions cut 2 bases from V and 4 bases from J, with 15 bases between. From germline, CDR1 is SGHTA and CDR2 FQGNSA. The CDR3 sequence is 16 residues long. The CDR3 region is CASSLRGPRGGNTIYF. CDR3 nucleotides: TGTGCCAGCAGCTTACGAGGGCCACGAGGGGGAAACACCATATATTTT.

The rearrangement joins TRBV7-2 to TRBJ1-2; D remains ambiguous. The germline V and J ends were trimmed by 0 bases and 6 bases, with 8 bases remaining between them. This CDR3 has 13 residues. Looked up from germline, CDR1 is SGHTA and CDR2 is FQGNSA. The chain's CDR3 is CASSLAGTNGYTF. The DNA for the CDR3 is TGTGCCAGCAGCTTAGCTGGCACCAATGGCTACACCTTC.

In its sample, this clone was seen once. V is TRBV3-1 (or the pseudogene TRBV3-2) and J is TRBJ1-3; D remains unclear. Trimming took off 2 bases at V and 0 bases at J, with 5 bases between the two ends. CDR3 size: 14 residues. Germline-derived CDR1 and CDR2 are LGHDT and YNNKEL (reference sequence). CDR3 sequence: CASSQYTSGNTIYF. DNA for the CDR3: TGTGCCAGCAGCCAATACACCTCTGGAAACACCATATATTTT.

This clone was seen a few times. The chain links TRBV28 to TRBJ1-6; 9 bases align to TRBD1. Trimming removed 8 bases from V and 8 bases from J; junction bases left unmatched: 7. CDR1 MDHEN and CDR2 SYDVKM come from the germline V gene. The CDR3 is 14 residues long. The CDR3 protein is CASATGGADSPLHF. Here the CDR3 DNA reads TGTGCCAGCGCTACAGGGGGCGCGGATTCACCCCTCCACTTT.

V gene TRBV6-5 combines with J gene TRBJ1-4, with D perhaps matching TRBD1 (6 bases). This CDR3 contains 14 residues. Germline CDR1 reads MNHEY; CDR2 reads SVGAGI. V was trimmed by 4 bases and J by 5 bases, leaving 11 bases between them. CDR3 in DNA: TGTGCCAGCAGTTCCCGGACAGCAAATGAAAAACTGTTTTTT. This sequence encodes CASSSRTANEKLFF.

This clone came up once. V and J are TRBV28 and TRBJ2-1, with TRBD2 matching 7 bases. Trimming at V came to 6 bases and at J to 0 bases, leaving 5 bases not matched to a gene. Germline CDR1 and CDR2: MDHEN and SYDVKM. The CDR3 extends over 15 amino acids. The CDR3 protein is CASSLAGPSYNEQFF. In DNA form, the CDR3 reads TGTGCCAGCAGCTTAGCGGGCCCCTCCTACAATGAGCAGTTCTTC.

Only a few counts were recorded for this clone. The gene calls are TRBV18 and TRBJ2-7; D is possibly TRBD2 (6 bases). With 3 bases removed from V and 6 bases from J, the gap between germline ends came to 12 bases. The CDR3 runs 13 residues. The V gene's germline CDR1 is KGHSH and CDR2 LQKENI. The CDR3 loop reads CASSPEVGGEQYF. In DNA form, the CDR3 reads TGTGCCAGCTCACCCGAGGTCGGGGGCGAGCAGTACTTC.

V is TRBV6-5 and J is TRBJ1-4; 7 bases match TRBD1. V shed 6 bases and J 8 bases; nucleotides not matched to a gene: 6. The CDR3 is 13 residues long. Germline assignment: CDR1 MNHEY and CDR2 SVGAGI. CDR3 in amino acids: CASRTGTDEKLFF. CDR3 sequence (DNA): TGTGCCAGCAGGACCGGGACAGACGAAAAACTGTTTTTT.

In this sample, this clone turned up a few times. The chain recombines TRBV9 with TRBJ2-2; 9 bases match TRBD1. The CDR3 loop spans 16 amino acids. In germline, CDR1 is SGDLS, CDR2 YYNGEE. The V and J ends lost 4 bases and 4 bases, in that order; junction bases with no gene match: 8. The CDR3 DNA sequence: TGTGCCAGCAGCCTCCCCGGGACAGGGTCCACCGGGGAGCTGTTTTTT. It yields the protein CASSLPGTGSTGELFF.

This clone was observed a single time. Other nucleotide sequences from this sample produce the same CDR3. The chain couples TRBV27 to TRBJ1-6; 10 positions match TRBD1. CDR1 and CDR2 (germline): MNHEY, SMNVEV (reference sequence). The V and J ends lost 5 bases and 10 bases, in that order; junction bases with no gene match: 5. CDR3 size: 14 residues. For the CDR3, the DNA is TGTGCCAGCAGTCTGGGACAGGGGAACTCACCCCTCCACTTT. It translates to CASSLGQGNSPLHF.

The chain couples TRBV4-3 to TRBJ1-2; D is undetermined. Trimming removed 0 bases at V and 8 bases at J, with 13 bases between. The CDR3 covers 14 residues. Germline CDR1 and CDR2: LGHNA and YSLEER. This CDR3 is CASSQEEGLQGYTF. The CDR3 DNA reads as TGCGCCAGCAGCCAAGAAGAGGGCTTACAAGGCTACACCTTC.

V usage is TRBV2 and J usage is TRBJ2-1, with 7 bases identical to TRBD2. The CDR3 length is 15 residues. The germline gives CDR1 SNHLY, CDR2 FYNNEI. V lost 3 bases, J lost 4 bases, and 6 bases stayed unmatched. The CDR3 region is CASSEVWTRYNEQFF. The CDR3, as DNA: TGTGCCAGCAGTGAGGTCTGGACTAGATACAATGAGCAGTTCTTC.

The CDR3 loop is CASSPGTALNTEAFF. Here the CDR3 DNA reads TGCGCCAGCAGCCCAGGGACAGCCCTGAACACTGAAGCTTTCTTT. This chain uses TRBV5-1 with TRBJ1-1, with 7 bases that match TRBD1. The length of the CDR3 is 15 residues. Germline V gives CDR1 SGHRS, CDR2 YFSETQ. J was trimmed by 0 bases and V by 4 bases; bases with no gene match: 6. Full variable domain (outside the CDR3, taken from reference TRBV5-1 and TRBJ1-1): KAGVTQTPRYLIKTRGQQVTLSCSPISGHRSVSWYQQTPGQGLQFLFEYFSETQRNKGNFPGRFSGRQFSNSRSEMNVSTLELGDSALYLCASSPGTALNTEAFFGQGTRLTVV.

The chain joins TRBV6-5 to TRBJ1-4; the match to TRBD1 covers 11 bases. Germline-derived CDR1 and CDR2 are MNHEY and SVGAGI. The CDR3 totals 15 residues. With 5 bases clipped from V and 6 bases from J, the junction kept 5 bases outside the gene matches. This CDR3 is CASSRTGGVYEKLFF. The CDR3 DNA reads TGTGCCAGCAGTCGGACAGGGGGCGTCTATGAAAAACTGTTTTTT.

This chain's CDR3 is CASWGVGNSPLHF. CDR3 nucleotide sequence: TGTGCCAGCTGGGGAGTCGGTAATTCACCCCTCCACTTT. This chain links TRBV6-5 with TRBJ1-6, with D unresolved. V was trimmed by 8 bases and J by 6 bases, leaving 11 bases between them. The CDR3 has 13 residues. CDR1 and CDR2 (germline): MNHEY, SVGAGI.

This sequence joins TRBV30 and TRBJ1-5, with D possibly being TRBD1 (5 bases). This CDR3 region has 15 residues. Between the trimmed V and J ends, which lost 0 bases and 9 bases, there was a span of 18 bases. Per germline, CDR1 GTSNPN and CDR2 SVGIG (reference sequence). This CDR3 reads CAWSVRGTPVWPQHF. CDR3 nucleotide sequence: TGTGCCTGGAGTGTACGGGGGACTCCCGTCTGGCCCCAGCATTTT. Full variable domain (rest looked up from reference TRBV30 and TRBJ1-5): SQTIHQWPATLVQPVGSPLSLECTVEGTSNPNLYWYRQAAGRGLQLLFYSVGIGQISSEVPQNLSASRPQDRQFILSSKKLLLSDSGFYLCAWSVRGTPVWPQHFGDGTRLSIL.

This clone was seen only once. The chain joins TRBV6-6 to TRBJ1-4, with TRBD1 matching 8 bases. V shed 9 bases and J 8 bases; nucleotides not matched to a gene: 14. This CDR3 contains 15 residues. Germline V gene sequence: CDR1 MNHNY, CDR2 SVGAGI (reference sequence). CDR3 sequence: CASSSQGADREKLFF. CDR3 in DNA: TGTGCCAGTAGCTCCCAGGGGGCCGACAGAGAAAAACTGTTTTTT.

This chain connects TRBV5-8 to TRBJ1-2; TRBD1 agrees at 7 bases. CDR3 length: 16 residues. Trimming at V came to 1 base and at J to 0 bases, leaving 6 bases not matched to a gene. CDR1 is SGHTS and CDR2 is YDEGEE in the germline V gene. The CDR3 coding sequence is TGTGCCAGCAGCTTGTTCCCGGGGACAGCTAACTATGGCTACACCTTC. Translation: CASSLFPGTANYGYTF.

This sequence joins TRBV9 and TRBJ1-6, with D possibly TRBD1 on 5 matching bases. Trimming removed 0 bases at V and 7 bases at J, with 8 bases between. CDR3 size: 14 residues. Germline lookup yields CDR1 SGDLS and CDR2 YYNGEE. The CDR3 reads CASSVADRNSPLHF. The CDR3 DNA reads as TGTGCCAGCAGCGTAGCTGACAGAAATTCACCCCTCCACTTT.

The chain is built from TRBV27 and TRBJ1-1; 11 positions agree with TRBD1. Germline CDR1 reads MNHEY; CDR2 reads SMNVEV (reference sequence). CDR3 length equals 19 residues. Germline trimming cut 0 bases from V and 7 bases from J; bases unmatched to any gene: 16. Here the CDR3 DNA reads TGTGCCAGCAGTTTATCCGGGGTAGTGTGGACAGGGGGCAATAGTGAAGCTTTCTTT. Its translation is CASSLSGVVWTGGNSEAFF.

The chain carries TRBV3-1 (or the pseudogene TRBV3-2) and TRBJ2-7; unclear D gene. Germline V CDR1 and CDR2: LGHDT, YNNKEL (reference sequence). The CDR3 is 15 amino acids. The V and J ends lost 0 bases and 6 bases respectively, with 15 bases between them. The CDR3 bases are TGTGCCAGCAGCCAAGAGCCTTTAAGCTTTCCCGAGCAGTACTTC. Translating gives CASSQEPLSFPEQYF.

This chain uses TRBV9 with TRBJ1-3; 10 positions agree with TRBD1. CDR3 length: 15 amino acids. V shed 3 bases, J shed 4 bases, and the junction held 4 bases outside the gene matches. CDR1 is SGDLS, CDR2 YYNGEE, per germline. CDR3 amino acids: CASSAGQGLGNTIYF. For the CDR3, the DNA is TGTGCCAGCAGCGCGGGACAGGGGCTCGGAAACACCATATATTTT.

The sample holds a few counts of this clone. The rearrangement uses TRBV3-1 (or the pseudogene TRBV3-2) and TRBJ1-1; unclear D gene. The CDR3 covers 12 residues. CDR1 and CDR2 (germline): LGHDT, YNNKEL (reference sequence). Trimming removed 4 bases at V and 0 bases at J, with 3 bases between. This CDR3 reads CASSLMNTEAFF. Written as DNA, the CDR3 is TGTGCCAGCAGCCTCATGAACACTGAAGCTTTCTTT.

The V and J genes are TRBV7-2 and TRBJ2-7; 11 nucleotides align to TRBD1. The CDR3 runs 15 residues. Germline-derived CDR1 and CDR2 are SGHTA and FQGNSA. J lost 2 bases, V lost 5 bases, and 5 bases had no gene match. The CDR3 region has the DNA TGTGCCAGCAGCCAAACGGGACAGGGGGCCTACGAGCAGTACTTC. Translated, it gives CASSQTGQGAYEQYF.

The gene calls are TRBV21-1 and TRBJ1-3; TRBD1 is taken as the D call from the table, unchecked against the DNA. TRBV21-1 is deemed a pseudogene. CDR3 length: 14 amino acids. Here the CDR3 reads CARRGTAMRNTIYF. CDR3 coding DNA: TGTGCCAGAAGGGGGACAGCTATGAGAAACACCATATATTTT.